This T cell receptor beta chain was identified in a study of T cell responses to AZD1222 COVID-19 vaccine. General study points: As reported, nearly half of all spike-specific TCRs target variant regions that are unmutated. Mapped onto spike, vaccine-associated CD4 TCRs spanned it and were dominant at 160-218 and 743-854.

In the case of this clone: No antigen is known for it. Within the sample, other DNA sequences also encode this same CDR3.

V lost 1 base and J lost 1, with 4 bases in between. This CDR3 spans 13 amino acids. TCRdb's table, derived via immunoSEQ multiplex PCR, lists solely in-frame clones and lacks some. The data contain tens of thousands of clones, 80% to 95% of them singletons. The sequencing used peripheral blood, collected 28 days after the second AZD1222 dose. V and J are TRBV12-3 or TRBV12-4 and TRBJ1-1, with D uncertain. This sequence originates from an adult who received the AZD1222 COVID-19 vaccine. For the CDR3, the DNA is TGTGCCAGCAGTTTAGGAGGGAACACTGAAGCTTTCTTT. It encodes CASSLGGNTEAFF.